A single sample gave rise to the 16 T cell receptor beta chains below, sequenced in a study of T cell repertoires in cytomegalovirus infection. TCRdb itself ran the reads through MiXCR, one entry per CDR3 protein. There are about 310,000 distinct CDR3 sequences in the sample; about a sixth occur only once, and around 12% lies in the top ten. Source material: PBMCs. Receptors were obtained from a human donor in good health (CMV status not recorded). Some clones in this sample may be carry-over from other donors' samples.

V gene TRBV9 combines with J gene TRBJ2-3, with D tentatively TRBD2 (6 bases). V shed 0 bases and J shed 2 bases, with 10 bases lying between them. Germline V gives CDR1 SGDLS, CDR2 YYNGEE. The CDR3 spans 15 residues. In DNA form, the CDR3 reads TGTGCCAGCAGCGTAGGGACTACATACACAGATACGCAGTATTTT. Encoded protein: CASSVGTTYTDTQYF.

On this clonotype: No conserved phenylalanine or tryptophan is present at the end of the CDR3, so a read error is the likely explanation. This chain uses TRBV7-9 with TRBJ1-1, with D uncertain. V lost 2 bases and J lost 5, with 12 bases in between. CDR3 length equals 14 residues. CDR1 and CDR2 from the germline V gene are SEHNR and FQNEAQ (reference sequence). The CDR3 DNA is TGTGCCAGCAGCTTAAAGGGTTGGGAGACTGAAGCTTTCTCT. Translated, it gives CASSLKGWETEAFS.

This clonotype has only a few counts. V usage is TRBV5-1 and J usage is TRBJ1-4, with 8 bases identical to TRBD1. CDR3 length equals 16 residues. J gave up 5 bases and V 3 bases, and 9 bases lay outside the gene matches. CDR1 and CDR2 from the germline V gene are SGHRS and YFSETQ. CDR3 amino acids: CASSSGQAVSNEKLFF. The CDR3 DNA reads TGCGCCAGCAGCTCGGGACAGGCAGTTTCAAATGAAAAACTGTTTTTT.

The chain carries TRBV4-2 and TRBJ1-3; D call uncertain. CDR1 and CDR2 (germline): LGHNA, YNFKEQ. Trimming took 8 bases from V and 5 from J, leaving 7 bases between them. This CDR3 comprises 11 residues. CDR3 sequence: CASGERNTIYF. CDR3 nucleotides: TGTGCCAGCGGGGAACGAAACACCATATATTTT.

This chain links TRBV20-1 with TRBJ2-1; 8 nucleotides match TRBD2. Germline V gives CDR1 DFQATT, CDR2 SNEGSKA (reference sequence). The V gene end was trimmed by 6 bases and the J gene end by 6 bases; junction bases not matched to a gene: 7. The CDR3 loop spans 13 amino acids. The CDR3: CSARRTSSNEQFF. The CDR3 bases are TGCAGTGCCCGCAGGACTAGCAGCAATGAGCAGTTCTTC.

V usage is TRBV5-4 and J usage is TRBJ2-1, with TRBD2 identical over 7 bases. Unmatched junction bases numbered 5, after V lost 2 bases and J lost 3 bases. This CDR3 is built from 15 residues. From germline, CDR1 is SGHNT and CDR2 YYREEE (reference sequence). CDR3: CASSFPGGSYNEQFF. The CDR3 DNA reads TGTGCCAGCAGCTTCCCCGGGGGGAGCTACAATGAGCAGTTCTTC.

This clonotype came up many times. This rearrangement joins TRBV5-1 to TRBJ1-1; D possibly corresponds to TRBD1 (5 bases). The germline V gene encodes CDR1 SGHRS and CDR2 YFSETQ. The germline V and J ends were trimmed by 3 bases and 0 bases, with 9 bases remaining between them. This CDR3 is 14 amino acids long. CDR3 DNA: TGCGCCAGCAGCTCCGGGACCTTGAACACTGAAGCTTTCTTT. Its protein product is CASSSGTLNTEAFF.

In its sample, this clonotype was seen many times. The rearrangement uses TRBV15 and TRBJ1-1; TRBD1 might be the D (6 bases). Germline V gene sequence: CDR1 LNHNV, CDR2 YYDKDF (reference sequence). The CDR3 covers 16 residues. The germline V and J ends were trimmed by 3 bases and 0 bases, with 14 bases remaining between them. The DNA for the CDR3 is TGTGCCACCAGCAGGTCGGGGGGCTACATGAACACTGAAGCTTTCTTT. Its translation is CATSRSGGYMNTEAFF.

The table lists this clonotype with many counts. The chain uses TRBV2 and TRBJ2-7, with TRBD2 matching 9 bases. This CDR3 has 14 amino acids. Trimming at V came to 7 bases and at J to 4 bases, leaving 8 bases not matched to a gene. CDR1 and CDR2 (germline): SNHLY, FYNNEI. Here the CDR3 reads CASTPGTSLYEQYF. CDR3 nucleotides: TGTGCCAGCACTCCCGGGACTAGCCTTTACGAGCAGTACTTC. Combining the CDR3 with reference TRBV2 and TRBJ2-7 gives the whole variable domain EPEVTQTPSHQVTQMGQEVILRCVPISNHLYFYWYRQILGQKVEFLVSFYNNEISEKSEIFDDQFSVERPDGSNFTLKIRSTKLEDSAMYFCASTPGTSLYEQYFGPGTRLTVT.

This clonotype appeared a few times. The chain has TRBV6-6 and TRBJ2-5; TRBD1 matches at 8 bases. After removal of 4 bases from V and 2 bases from J, the junction contained 9 bases not matched to a gene. Germline V gene sequence: CDR1 MNHNY, CDR2 SVGAGI (reference sequence). The length of the CDR3 is 16 residues. Here the CDR3 reads CASSSPADRGQETQYF. The CDR3 coding sequence is TGTGCCAGCAGTTCCCCCGCTGACAGGGGACAAGAGACCCAGTACTTC.

This chain connects TRBV7-9 to TRBJ1-6, with unresolved D. The germline V gene has CDR1 SEHNR and CDR2 FQNEAQ (reference sequence). The CDR3 is 15 residues long. V was trimmed by 2 bases and J by 13 bases, leaving 18 bases between them. This chain's CDR3 is CASSLSGLEMAPLHF. CDR3 DNA: TGTGCCAGCAGCTTAAGTGGGCTTGAGATGGCGCCCCTCCACTTT.

This chain uses TRBV12-3 or TRBV12-4 with TRBJ2-1, with 13 nucleotides matching TRBD2. The V segment lost 3 bases and the J segment 4 bases; nucleotides outside the gene matches: 12. The CDR3 has 19 residues. The CDR3 is CASSFRVGTSGEKYNEQFF. CDR3 in DNA: TGTGCCAGCAGTTTTAGGGTAGGGACTAGCGGGGAGAAATACAATGAGCAGTTCTTC.

The rearrangement joins TRBV12-3 or TRBV12-4 to TRBJ2-7; D may be TRBD2 (5 bases). V gave up 5 bases and J gave up 0 bases, with 11 bases separating them. This CDR3 is built from 14 residues. Written as DNA, the CDR3 is TGTGCCAGCAGTCGGGGTGGGTTCTCCTACGAGCAGTACTTC. Translated, it gives CASSRGGFSYEQYF.

This clonotype was detected many times. The gene calls are TRBV5-4 and TRBJ2-7; D not resolved. The CDR3 length is 14 residues. Germline assignment: CDR1 SGHNT and CDR2 YYREEE (reference sequence). V lost 0 bases, J lost 7 bases, and 14 bases lay in between. The CDR3 sequence: CASSLGDRPMEQYF. For the CDR3, the DNA is TGTGCCAGCAGCTTGGGTGACCGACCGATGGAGCAGTACTTC.

This clonotype was seen only a few times. V is TRBV6-2 or TRBV6-3 and J is TRBJ2-1; 9 bases line up with TRBD2. V lost 6 bases, J lost 5 bases, and 8 bases stayed unmatched. CDR3 size: 15 residues. Looked up from germline, CDR1 is MNHEY and CDR2 is SVGEGT. The DNA for the CDR3 is TGTGCCAGCAGGGGCGGTAGCGGGGGACACAATGAGCAGTTCTTC. Amino acids: CASRGGSGGHNEQFF.

The rearrangement links TRBV4-2 to TRBJ2-7; weak D call: TRBD1 (6 bases). Deletions cut 4 bases from V and 6 bases from J, with 19 bases between. The length of the CDR3 is 15 residues. The V gene's germline CDR1 is LGHNA and CDR2 YNFKEQ. CDR3 in amino acids: CASSRQGQGIVEQYF. DNA for the CDR3: TGTGCCAGCAGCCGACAAGGGCAGGGGATAGTCGAGCAGTACTTC.